The 32 T cell receptor beta chains given below trace back to one sample, sequenced in a study of control samples from healthy donors and cancer patients. This table comes from immunoSEQ multiplex PCR, and its TCRdb copy is limited to in-frame clones, with some not included. The sample includes about 130,000 clones, about 92% of them seen just once. The sequencing sample was made of PBMCs. The receptors come from a man in his fifties or sixties with head and neck cancer.

V is TRBV6-5 and J is TRBJ2-1; 7 nucleotides line up with TRBD1. The CDR3 is 14 residues long. The J segment lost 0 bases and the V segment lost 10 bases, leaving 6 bases of the junction unmatched. Per germline, CDR1 MNHEY and CDR2 SVGAGI. Written as DNA, the CDR3 is TGTGCCACGCAGGACAGGCCCTCCTACAATGAGCAGTTCTTC. As protein: CATQDRPSYNEQFF.

V and J are TRBV5-6 and TRBJ2-7; D is possibly TRBD1 or TRBD2 (5 bases each). This CDR3 is built from 14 residues. The V and J ends lost 3 bases and 1 base respectively, with 11 bases between them. CDR1 and CDR2 from the germline V gene are SGHDT and YYEEEE. CDR3 nucleotide sequence: TGTGCCAGCAGCTCTGGTGGGGGATCCTACGAGCAGTACTTC. Translated: CASSSGGGSYEQYF.

The rearrangement links TRBV7-9 to TRBJ1-2; D is unclear. CDR3 length equals 13 residues. Trimming cost V 2 bases and J 6 bases, with 10 bases left between them. Germline lookup yields CDR1 SEHNR and CDR2 FQNEAQ (reference sequence). The DNA of the CDR3 is TGTGCCAGCAGCTTACTGGAGACGGATGGCTACACCTTC. Translated: CASSLLETDGYTF.

The genes are TRBV7-8 and TRBJ1-3; D is undetermined. Germline CDR1 and CDR2: SGHVS and FQNEAQ. The CDR3 totals 13 residues. V gave up 1 base and J gave up 8 bases, with 9 bases separating them. The CDR3 here is CASSLGGIDTIYF. The CDR3 nucleotides are TGTGCCAGCAGCTTAGGGGGAATCGACACCATATATTTT.

The chain recombines TRBV18 with TRBJ1-4; 7 bases are a match to TRBD1. Trimming took 4 bases from V and 2 from J; bases not matched to a gene: 10. The CDR3 consists of 17 residues. From germline, CDR1 is KGHSH and CDR2 LQKENI. The CDR3 DNA follows: TGTGCCAGCTCACTGACACAGGGGCGATCTACTAATGAAAAACTGTTTTTT. As protein: CASSLTQGRSTNEKLFF.

The chain links TRBV6-6 to TRBJ2-3; 11 bases fit TRBD2. Germline loops: CDR1 MNHNY, CDR2 SVGAGI (reference sequence). Trimming at V came to 7 bases and at J to 1 base, leaving 7 bases not matched to a gene. This CDR3 region has 16 residues. In DNA form, the CDR3 reads TGTGCCAGCAAGGCTAGCGGGGGGCGGGGCACAGATACGCAGTATTTT. Protein sequence: CASKASGGRGTDTQYF.

The chain carries TRBV3-1 (or the pseudogene TRBV3-2) and TRBJ1-1; a weak D match, TRBD1 (6 bases). The CDR3 has 15 amino acids. The germline CDR1 and CDR2 sequences are LGHDT and YNNKEL (reference sequence). V dropped 4 bases and J dropped 1 base, with 13 bases sitting between them. The CDR3 DNA is TGTGCCAGCAGCCCAGGGGTCCAAAAGAACACTGAAGCTTTCTTT. It yields the protein CASSPGVQKNTEAFF.

This clone was recorded once. The chain employs TRBV29-1 and TRBJ1-3, with D uncertain. This CDR3 comprises 9 residues. Per the germline V gene, CDR1 is SQVTM and CDR2 is ANQGSEA. V was trimmed by 5 bases and J by 7 bases, leaving 3 bases between them. The CDR3 spells CSVKNTIYF. Here the CDR3 DNA reads TGCAGCGTTAAGAACACCATATATTTT.

The chain joins TRBV5-5 to TRBJ1-1, with 8 nucleotides matching TRBD1. Germline assignment: CDR1 SGHKS and CDR2 YYEKEE (reference sequence). This CDR3 has 15 amino acids. After removal of 5 bases from V and 2 bases from J, the junction contained 8 bases not matched to a gene. The CDR3 here is CASRFRGPSNTEAFF. In DNA form, the CDR3 reads TGTGCCAGCAGGTTCAGGGGGCCTTCAAACACTGAAGCTTTCTTT.

V gene TRBV10-3 combines with J gene TRBJ2-5; no definite D call. The CDR3 is 13 residues long. Germline CDR1 ENHRY, CDR2 SYGVKD. V was trimmed by 0 bases and J by 5 bases, leaving 7 bases between them. CDR3 in DNA: TGTGCCATCAGTGAGTCGGAGCGCGAGACCCAGTACTTC. Protein: CAISESERETQYF.

This clone came up once. This chain joins TRBV29-1 and TRBJ1-1, with D uncertain. Per germline, CDR1 SQVTM and CDR2 ANQGSEA. V was cut by 4 bases and J by 4 bases, with 10 bases left in between. The CDR3 runs 12 residues. CDR3 nucleotides: TGCAGCGTTGCCGATTGGGGCACTGAAGCTTTCTTT. This codes for CSVADWGTEAFF. Together with reference TRBV29-1 and TRBJ1-1, the CDR3 gives the full variable domain: SAVISQKPSRDICQRGTSLTIQCQVDSQVTMMFWYRQQPGQSLTLIATANQGSEATYESGFVIDKFPISRPNLTFSTLTVSNMSPEDSSIYLCSVADWGTEAFFGQGTRLTVV.

As DNA, the CDR3 is TGCGCCAGCAGCTTGCGCGCAGGAGACACTGAAGCTTTCTTT. It encodes CASSLRAGDTEAFF. The gene calls are TRBV5-1 and TRBJ1-1; D is unresolved. Germline V gives CDR1 SGHRS, CDR2 YFSETQ. The V and J ends lost 1 base and 3 bases respectively, with 10 bases between them. CDR3 size: 14 residues.

About this clone itself: This specimen includes other DNA sequences encoding the same CDR3. CDR3 sequence reads: CAWTRTANTEAFF. The CDR3 region has the DNA TGTGCCTGGACGAGGACAGCCAACACTGAAGCTTTCTTT. This chain uses TRBV30 with TRBJ1-1, with a possible D match to TRBD1 (6 bases). V lost 4 bases, J lost 2 bases, and 11 bases lay in between. The V gene's germline CDR1 is GTSNPN and CDR2 SVGIG (reference sequence). CDR3 length: 13 amino acids. The whole variable domain, remainder taken from reference TRBV30 and TRBJ1-1, is SQTIHQWPATLVQPVGSPLSLECTVEGTSNPNLYWYRQAAGRGLQLLFYSVGIGQISSEVPQNLSASRPQDRQFILSSKKLLLSDSGFYLCAWTRTANTEAFFGQGTRLTVV.

The rearrangement uses TRBV21-1 and TRBJ1-2. TRBV21-1 is noted as a pseudogene. The CDR3 has 15 residues. This chain's CDR3 is CASSKAEVSNYGYTF. The CDR3 DNA reads as TGTGCCAGCAGCAAAGCTGAGGTATCTAACTATGGCTACACCTTC.

The chain uses TRBV2 and TRBJ1-1; the match to TRBD1 covers 8 bases. Trimming removed 11 bases from V and 0 bases from J; junction bases left unmatched: 5. Germline CDR1 and CDR2: SNHLY and FYNNEI. The CDR3 spans 13 residues. In DNA, the CDR3 is TGTGCCGCATCGGGACAGGTGAACACTGAAGCTTTCTTT. Translation gives CAASGQVNTEAFF.

V gene TRBV19 combines with J gene TRBJ2-2, with 7 positions matching TRBD2. V trimming: 1 base; J trimming: 1 base; junction bases outside the gene matches: 6. The CDR3 is 17 amino acids. The germline V gene has CDR1 LNHDA and CDR2 SQIVND (reference sequence). The DNA of the CDR3 is TGTGCCAGTAGTATAGGTTCCGGCGGGGGGAACACCGGGGAGCTGTTTTTT. It encodes CASSIGSGGGNTGELFF.

V usage is TRBV2 and J usage is TRBJ1-5; TRBD1 matches 8 bases. Per the germline V gene, CDR1 is SNHLY and CDR2 is FYNNEI. V shed 6 bases, J shed 2 bases, and the junction held 6 bases outside the gene matches. The CDR3 has 15 residues. The CDR3 here is CASRRQGTGNQPQHF. DNA for the CDR3: TGTGCCAGCAGAAGACAGGGGACGGGCAATCAGCCCCAGCATTTT.

J is TRBJ2-7 and V is TRBV28, with 9 bases aligning to TRBD1. Germline CDR1 is MDHEN and CDR2 is SYDVKM. This CDR3 is 18 amino acids long. With 6 bases clipped from V and 3 bases from J, the junction kept 18 bases outside the gene matches. In nucleotides, the CDR3 is TGTGCCAGCAGCCGCAAATATCCCGGGACAGGGCGCCTCTACGAGCAGTACTTC. Its translation is CASSRKYPGTGRLYEQYF.

This clone was detected only once. The same CDR3 also results from other DNA sequences found in this sample. This rearrangement joins TRBV9 to TRBJ2-3; 11 bases map to TRBD2. Germline V gives CDR1 SGDLS, CDR2 YYNGEE. The CDR3 runs 15 residues. The junction had 1 base not matched to a gene; V was cut back by 2 bases and J by 2 bases. The CDR3, as DNA: TGTGCCAGCAGCGTGGGACTAGCGGCCACAGATACGCAGTATTTT. As protein: CASSVGLAATDTQYF.

This clone was observed a handful of times. The chain uses TRBV10-1 and TRBJ1-1; D is perhaps TRBD1 (5 bases). The CDR3 covers 17 residues. V gave up 7 bases and J gave up 1 base, with 22 bases separating them. Looked up from germline, CDR1 is WNHNN and CDR2 is SYGVQD (reference sequence). The CDR3 nucleotides are TGCGCCAGCAACACAGACAGCCCGGAGCCCTGGAACACTGAAGCTTTCTTT. This translates into CASNTDSPEPWNTEAFF.

This clone has just one count. The chain recombines TRBV3-1 (or the pseudogene TRBV3-2) with TRBJ2-7; perhaps D is TRBD1 or TRBD2 (5 bases each). The V end was cut by 0 bases, the J end by 2 bases, with 11 bases between. This CDR3 contains 15 residues. Germline V gene data show CDR1 as LGHDT and CDR2 as YNNKEL (reference sequence). CDR3 nucleotide sequence: TGTGCCAGCAGCCAAGAACGGGGCCGGGCCTACGAGCAGTACTTC. Residues: CASSQERGRAYEQYF.

The rearrangement uses TRBV9 and TRBJ2-7; 10 nucleotides match TRBD1. The CDR3 length is 15 residues. V lost 4 bases to trimming and J lost 2 bases; unmatched junction nucleotides: 6. The germline CDR1 and CDR2 sequences are SGDLS and YYNGEE. Written as DNA, the CDR3 is TGTGCCAGCAGCCCCGGGACAGGGGTGGCCTACGAGCAGTACTTC. Residues: CASSPGTGVAYEQYF.

CDR3 coding DNA: TGTGCCAGCAGTGAAGCGGGTGGCTACACCTTC. Protein sequence: CASSEAGGYTF. This chain joins TRBV6-1 and TRBJ1-2; D gene uncertain. Trimming cost V 0 bases and J 7 bases, with 3 bases left between them. This CDR3 region has 11 residues. The germline CDR1 and CDR2 sequences are MNHNS and SASEGT.

The J gene is TRBJ2-3, the V gene TRBV5-1; D gene uncertain. CDR1 is SGHRS, CDR2 YFSETQ, per germline. V was clipped by 2 bases and J by 2 bases, with 9 bases between them. This CDR3 has 14 amino acids. CDR3 sequence: CASSFRSLTDTQYF. CDR3 bases: TGCGCCAGCAGCTTCAGGAGTCTCACAGATACGCAGTATTTT. Full variable domain (remainder filled in from reference TRBV5-1 and TRBJ2-3): KAGVTQTPRYLIKTRGQQVTLSCSPISGHRSVSWYQQTPGQGLQFLFEYFSETQRNKGNFPGRFSGRQFSNSRSEMNVSTLELGDSALYLCASSFRSLTDTQYFGPGTRLTVL.

This clone appeared a single time. The chain is built from TRBV9 and TRBJ1-2; D uncertain. The V end was cut by 2 bases, the J end by 0 bases, with 5 bases between. Looked up from germline, CDR1 is SGDLS and CDR2 is YYNGEE. CDR3 size: 13 residues. The CDR3: CASSVQANYGYTF. The CDR3 DNA reads TGTGCCAGCAGCGTTCAGGCTAACTATGGCTACACCTTC.

The J gene is TRBJ1-1, the V gene TRBV12-3 or TRBV12-4; 10 bases line up with TRBD1. The CDR3 runs to 13 residues. V lost 11 bases to trimming and J lost 9 bases; unmatched junction nucleotides: 12. This CDR3 is CAVQPGQGSKAFF. In DNA, the CDR3 is TGTGCCGTTCAACCGGGACAGGGGAGTAAAGCTTTCTTT.

The chain links TRBV19 to TRBJ1-6, with 9 positions matching TRBD1. The V gene end was trimmed by 7 bases and the J gene end by 9 bases; junction bases not matched to a gene: 10. This CDR3 contains 15 residues. CDR1 and CDR2 from the germline V gene are LNHDA and SQIVND (reference sequence). The CDR3 DNA is TGTGCCAGTACCCCCGGGACAGGGAGAAGTTCACCCCTCCACTTT. As protein: CASTPGTGRSSPLHF.

The chain links TRBV5-1 to TRBJ1-2, with 7 bases lining up with TRBD1. The germline V gene has CDR1 SGHRS and CDR2 YFSETQ. J gave up 2 bases and V 4 bases, and 8 bases lay outside the gene matches. This CDR3 region has 15 residues. DNA of the CDR3: TGCGCCAGCAGCCCCACGGACAGGTGGAACTATGGCTACACCTTC. Its protein is CASSPTDRWNYGYTF.

J is TRBJ2-4 and V is TRBV7-9; TRBD2 might be the D (6 bases). Trimming stripped 1 base from V and 1 base from J, with 11 bases between. Germline V gives CDR1 SEHNR, CDR2 FQNEAQ (reference sequence). This CDR3 contains 16 residues. DNA of the CDR3: TGTGCCAGCAGCTTAGAACCCGCGGGGGCCAAAAACATTCAGTACTTC. It translates to CASSLEPAGAKNIQYF.

The chain joins TRBV4-2 to TRBJ1-3; tentative D call: TRBD1 (6 bases). V lost 4 bases, J lost 5 bases, and 15 bases lay in between. CDR3 length: 15 amino acids. Per the germline V gene, CDR1 is LGHNA and CDR2 is YNFKEQ. The DNA for the CDR3 is TGTGCCAGCAGCCCCTTAGACAGGCTAAGAAACACCATATATTTT. Protein product: CASSPLDRLRNTIYF.

V and J are TRBV30 and TRBJ1-2; D possibly corresponds to TRBD1 (6 bases). This CDR3 has 16 residues. V dropped 3 bases and J dropped 4 bases, with 21 bases sitting between them. Germline V CDR1 and CDR2: GTSNPN, SVGIG (reference sequence). The chain's CDR3 is CAWSRAAGGGSYGYTF. The DNA for the CDR3 is TGTGCCTGGAGCCGGGCCGCAGGCGGGGGCTCCTATGGCTACACCTTC.

This clone showed up just once. The chain employs TRBV5-4 and TRBJ1-2; no definite D call. Germline CDR1 is SGHNT and CDR2 is YYREEE (reference sequence). V was cut by 0 bases and J by 4 bases, with 7 bases left in between. The CDR3 has 13 residues. CDR3 sequence: CASSLGSGYGYTF. The CDR3 DNA follows: TGTGCCAGCAGCTTGGGGTCTGGCTATGGCTACACCTTC.